The TCR beta chain under discussion was sequenced for a study of shared clonotypes between healthy human individuals. Study-level findings and limits: Estimated richness values were generally larger in naive subsets than in memory subsets. In the sorted subsets, rarefaction showed sequencing was incomplete despite large depth.

Looked up from germline, CDR1 is MDHEN and CDR2 is SYDVKM. Between the trimmed V and J ends, which lost 6 bases and 4 bases, there was a span of 9 bases. CDR3 length equals 12 residues. The method was immunoSEQ multiplex PCR; TCRdb's version includes in-frame clones alone and lacks a portion of them. This table holds 2 million to 2.5 million clones, approximately 93% found once. Donors comprised only Caucasian adults living in Nashville, Tennessee. Concerning this clone: Its antigen is unknown.

The specimen sequenced was naive CD4+ T cells from PBMCs. Documented subset: CD45RA+ positively selected. The clonotype was recovered from a man between 18 and 35 years old in good health. Some clones in this sample may be carry-over from other donors' samples. The chain couples TRBV28 to TRBJ1-2, with D uncertain. CDR3 region: CASRPSSYGYTF. The CDR3 DNA is TGTGCCAGCAGACCCTCTTCCTATGGCTACACCTTC.